Presented here are 9 T cell receptor beta chains from one specimen sequenced in a study of Ad26.COV2.S vaccination and SARS-CoV-2 variants. Sequencing used immunoSEQ multiplex PCR; TCRdb keeps in-frame clones, though not all of them. The data show around 400,000 clones, with about 88% seen just once and 1.5% to 2% held by the top ten. The treatment was: over 15 received Ad26.COV2.S at low or high dose, single or two shots; about 5 received placebo; per-sample allocation not given. Sampling was done on day 63 after the first vaccine or placebo injection. The material sequenced was peripheral blood, taken in a trial of Ad26.COV2.S vaccine versus placebo. The receptors here all came from a person between 18 and 60 years old who received the Ad26.COV2.S COVID-19 vaccine or a placebo.

This chain links TRBV5-8 with TRBJ2-1; 9 bases map to TRBD1. CDR1 SGHTS and CDR2 YDEGEE come from the germline V gene. V trimming: 4 bases; J trimming: 5 bases; junction bases outside the gene matches: 13. The CDR3 is 17 amino acids. CDR3 residues: CASSPPGGGQGDNEQFF. CDR3 DNA sequence: TGTGCCAGCAGCCCGCCCGGCGGGGGACAGGGAGACAATGAGCAGTTCTTC.

The CDR3 here is CAISPSPGQGAANEQYF. Written as DNA, the CDR3 is TGTGCCATCAGTCCCTCCCCGGGACAGGGGGCGGCTAACGAGCAGTACTTC. The chain couples TRBV10-3 to TRBJ2-7; 12 bases map to TRBD1. The germline V gene encodes CDR1 ENHRY and CDR2 SYGVKD. The CDR3 consists of 17 residues. The junction had 13 bases not matched to a gene; V was cut back by 5 bases and J by 5 bases.

The chain recombines TRBV28 with TRBJ1-6, with D possibly TRBD1 on 5 matching bases. CDR1 and CDR2 from the germline V gene are MDHEN and SYDVKM. V lost 6 bases and J lost 7, with 13 bases in between. The CDR3 extends over 14 amino acids. The CDR3 nucleotides read TGTGCCAGCAGGGGGGGGTCGGGAAATTCACCCCTCCACTTT. Translation: CASRGGSGNSPLHF.

The chain employs TRBV28 and TRBJ2-2, with D tentatively TRBD1 or TRBD2 (6 bases each). This CDR3 region has 14 residues. Trimming stripped 8 bases from V and 0 bases from J, with 10 bases between. Germline lookup yields CDR1 MDHEN and CDR2 SYDVKM. CDR3 protein: CASRGQPNTGELFF. CDR3 bases: TGTGCCAGCCGGGGGCAGCCGAACACCGGGGAGCTGTTTTTT.

The chain joins TRBV19 to TRBJ1-5; no definite D call. The CDR3 length is 15 residues. Between the trimmed V and J ends, which lost 5 bases and 0 bases, there was a span of 11 bases. Germline loops: CDR1 LNHDA, CDR2 SQIVND (reference sequence). The CDR3 region has the DNA TGTGCCAGTAGTTATCAGGAATATAGCAATCAGCCCCAGCATTTT. It codes for CASSYQEYSNQPQHF.

The chain carries TRBV9 and TRBJ2-5; weak D call: TRBD1 (6 bases). CDR1 and CDR2 from the germline V gene are SGDLS and YYNGEE. V was pared by 0 bases and J by 1 base, with 10 bases between. The CDR3 sequence is 15 residues long. Here the CDR3 DNA reads TGTGCCAGCAGCGTAGTACCGACAGGCCAAGAGACCCAGTACTTC. It codes for CASSVVPTGQETQYF.

The chain links TRBV27 to TRBJ1-2; D ambiguous. Per the germline V gene, CDR1 is MNHEY and CDR2 is SMNVEV (reference sequence). Trimming took 8 bases from V and 0 from J, leaving 13 bases between them. CDR3 length: 14 amino acids. CDR3 residues: CASRDTGTNYGYTF. The CDR3 nucleotides are TGTGCCAGCCGAGACACCGGGACTAACTATGGCTACACCTTC.

With respect to this clone: At the DNA level, this CDR3 is encoded by other sequences in the same sample as well. This chain connects TRBV12-3 or TRBV12-4 to TRBJ1-3; D not certain. Deletions cut 5 bases from V and 0 bases from J, with 2 bases between. The CDR3 sequence is 12 residues long. The CDR3 reads CASSRSGNTIYF. CDR3 in DNA: TGTGCCAGCAGTCGCTCTGGAAACACCATATATTTT.

Of note for this clone: Other DNA sequences in the same sample also yield this CDR3. This rearrangement joins TRBV5-6 to TRBJ2-7; D is undetermined. The CDR3 is made up of 11 amino acids. V was cut by 4 bases and J by 3 bases, with 5 bases left in between. From germline, CDR1 is SGHDT and CDR2 YYEEEE. The CDR3: CASSRNYEQYF. DNA of the CDR3: TGTGCCAGCAGCAGAAACTACGAGCAGTACTTC.